This is a list of T cell receptor beta chains from one sample in a study of read filtering for tumor transcriptome and immune sequencing. MiXCR was run by TCRdb on the reads, yielding one entry per CDR3 protein. The sample includes about 130,000 distinct CDR3 sequences, over 10% of them seen just once. The sequenced sample consisted of a population of CD138-negative cells sorted from bone marrow. These receptors originate from a donor aged 40 or over with multiple myeloma. Both conserved end residues are part of each CDR3. A D gene is named only where the DNA matches it firmly. A clone size is listed for some rows: how often the clone was seen (once, few, many), or a class if it is expanded.

J | D | size | V | DNA | CDR3
TRBJ2-7 | TRBD1 | many | TRBV2 | TGTGCCAGCAGTGAGAACAGGGGACGCTCCTACGAGCAGTACTTC | CASSENRGRSYEQYF
TRBJ2-7 | NA | few | TRBV12-3/TRBV12-4 | TGTGCCAGCAGTTTAGATGGGACCTCCTACGAGCAGTACTTC | CASSLDGTSYEQYF
TRBJ2-7 | NA | NA | TRBV9 | TGTGCCAGCAGCAAACAGGGAGGCTCCTACGAGCAGTACTTC | CASSKQGGSYEQYF
TRBJ2-7 | NA | many | TRBV6-2/TRBV6-3 | TGTGCCAGCAGTTACTCGAGTTCCGCATGGAGTGGCGAGCAGTACTTC | CASSYSSSAWSGEQYF
TRBJ2-5 | TRBD1 | few | TRBV12-3/TRBV12-4 | TGTGCCAGCAGTTTCCCAGAAGGGGGCGAAGAGGCCCAGTACTTC | CASSFPEGGEEAQYF
TRBJ2-2 | TRBD1 | many | TRBV7-9 | TGTGCCAGCAGCCGAGGGACAGCTAACACCGGGGAGCTGTTTTTT | CASSRGTANTGELFF
TRBJ1-4 | NA | many | TRBV11-1 | TGTGCCAGCAGCTCCAGGAGGAGGAAGGAACTGTTTTTT | CASSSRRRKELFF
TRBJ2-1 | NA | NA | TRBV25-1 | TGTGCCAGCAGCCCGTCCGCGGGAAAAAAGTACAATGAGCAGTTCTTC | CASSPSAGKKYNEQFF
TRBJ1-5 | NA | medium-sized | TRBV7-2 | TGTGCCAGCAGCCCCTGGGGGGGCAATCAGCCCCAGCATTTT | CASSPWGGNQPQHF
TRBJ1-1 | TRBD1 | many | TRBV19 | TGTGCCAGTAGTCTCTCAAGGGGGCTGAGGGCTGAAGCTTTCTTT | CASSLSRGLRAEAFF
TRBJ2-1 | NA | many | TRBV11-2 | TGTGCCAGCAGCTTTAGCGGTTCCTACAATGAGCAGTTCTTC | CASSFSGSYNEQFF
TRBJ1-5 | NA | many | TRBV27 | TGTGCCAGCAAAAGAGGGGGGAACAATCAGCCCCAGCATTTT | CASKRGGNNQPQHF
TRBJ1-4 | NA | many | TRBV19 | TGTGCCAGTAGTAGAGCGGGGGAAAAACTGTTTTTT | CASSRAGEKLFF
TRBJ2-5 | NA | many | TRBV7-7 | TGTGCCAGCAGCGCCGGGGGGCGCCGCGGAGAGACCCAGTACTTC | CASSAGGRRGETQYF
TRBJ2-5 | NA | many | TRBV12-3/TRBV12-4 | TGTGCCAGCAGTTTTGGCGGAAGCCAAGAGACCCAGTACTTC | CASSFGGSQETQYF
TRBJ2-5 | NA | many | TRBV7-9 | TGTGCCAGCAGCTTAGGCCGGTCTCTCCAAGAGACCCAGTACTTC | CASSLGRSLQETQYF
TRBJ2-5 | NA | many | TRBV11-1 | TGTGCCAGCAGCCAGAGGATGGGAGAGACCCAGTACTTC | CASSQRMGETQYF
TRBJ2-1 | NA | many | TRBV5-5 | TGTGCCAGCAGCCCGATGGGGGTAGGAGCCAATGAGCAGTTCTTC | CASSPMGVGANEQFF
TRBJ2-5 | NA | many | TRBV4-1 | TGCGCCAGCAGCCAAGTTTTCCCACAAGAGACCCAGTACTTC | CASSQVFPQETQYF
TRBJ2-5 | TRBD2 | many | TRBV5-1 | TGCGCCAGCACCCAGGGACTAGCGGGAATGTTAGAGACCCAGTACTTC | CASTQGLAGMLETQYF
TRBJ2-3 | TRBD1 | many | TRBV19 | TGTGCCAGTATGGGACAGGGGTTCCCAGATACGCAGTATTTT | CASMGQGFPDTQYF
TRBJ1-3 | NA | few | TRBV7-9 | TGTGCCAGCGGCCCGGGTGTGCGTGGAAACACCATATATTTT | CASGPGVRGNTIYF
TRBJ2-1 | TRBD2 | many | TRBV12-3/TRBV12-4 | TGTGCCAGCAGTTTAGCGGCGGGAGGGCCGGGAAATGAGCAGTTCTTC | CASSLAAGGPGNEQFF
TRBJ2-7 | NA | many | TRBV29-1 | TGCAGCGTTGAAGCAACAGGGACCCACGAGCAGTACTTC | CSVEATGTHEQYF
TRBJ1-1 | NA | NA | TRBV12-3/TRBV12-4 | TGTGCCAGCAGCCCTTTGGGTTTGACGGGGGCTTTCTTT | CASSPLGLTGAFF
TRBJ2-1 | NA | many | TRBV20-1 | TGCAGTGCAAAAAATTACAATGAGCAGTTCTTC | CSAKNYNEQFF
TRBJ2-1 | TRBD1 | NA | TRBV4-1 | TGCGCCAGCAGCCAAGCGAGGGATAAAGCAGGGGACAGGGTTCACACTGAGCAGTTCTTC | CASSQARDKAGDRVHTEQFF
TRBJ1-5 | NA | many | TRBV20-1 | TGCAGTGCTAGAGAGTGGGTAGGCGGCAATCAGCCCCAGCATTTT | CSAREWVGGNQPQHF
TRBJ2-2 | TRBD2 | many | TRBV11-3 | TGTGCCAGCAGCTCTGGACTAGCGGGAGCAAGAGAGCTGTTTTTT | CASSSGLAGARELFF
TRBJ2-5 | NA | many | TRBV5-1 | TGCGCCAGCAGTCGAACAGGGATCTATCCGGAGACCCAGTACTTC | CASSRTGIYPETQYF
TRBJ2-2 | NA | many | TRBV14 | TGTGCCAGCAGCCAAGTAGGGACCGTTTACGCCGGGGAGCTGTTTTTT | CASSQVGTVYAGELFF
TRBJ1-5 | NA | many | TRBV4-1 | TGCGCCAGCAGCCAAGAGGGGGGCGCGGGGCAGCCCCAGCATTTT | CASSQEGGAGQPQHF
TRBJ2-5 | TRBD2 | few | TRBV25-1 | TGTGCCAGCAGTGAAGGGCTAGCGGTCTTCATTGAGACCCAGTACTTC | CASSEGLAVFIETQYF
TRBJ2-3 | TRBD1 | many | TRBV20-1 | TGCAGTGCTGCTTCCGGGACAGTCGCAGGGGATACGCAGTATTTT | CSAASGTVAGDTQYF
TRBJ2-1 | TRBD2 | once | TRBV18 | TGTGCCAGCTCCTACCGGGCGCTAGCGGAAAACGATGAGCAGTTCTTC | CASSYRALAENDEQFF
TRBJ2-7 | TRBD1 | many | TRBV27 | TGTGCCAGCAGTTTTGACAGGGGTAGCAACGAGCAGTACTTC | CASSFDRGSNEQYF
TRBJ2-3 | TRBD1 | many | TRBV3-1 | TGTGCCAGCAGCCAAGAGGCCGGGACAGGGATCACAGATACGCAGTATTTT | CASSQEAGTGITDTQYF
TRBJ1-3 | NA | many | TRBV5-4 | TGTGCCAGCAGCCACAGAAACTCTGGAAACACCATATATTTT | CASSHRNSGNTIYF
TRBJ2-3 | NA | many | TRBV12-3/TRBV12-4 | TGTGCCAGCAGTCCGATGCGGGGAAGCACAGATACGCAGTATTTT | CASSPMRGSTDTQYF
TRBJ1-1 | TRBD1 | NA | TRBV14 | TGTGCCTGCGGACTCGGGACAGGGGGCACTGAAGCTTTCTTT | CACGLGTGGTEAFF
TRBJ1-2 | NA | NA | TRBV20-1 | TGCAGTGCTAGAGATTGGAAACAGCCCTCTCCTAACTATGGCTACACCTTC | CSARDWKQPSPNYGYTF
TRBJ1-2 | NA | few | TRBV3-1 | TGTGCCAGCAGCCAAGGGACCGGAGCCGGCTACACCTTC | CASSQGTGAGYTF
TRBJ2-1 | NA | many | TRBV4-1 | TGCGCCAGCAGTAACGCAAAAAACTCCTACAATGAGCAGTTCTTC | CASSNAKNSYNEQFF
TRBJ2-7 | NA | many | TRBV30 | TGTGCCTGGAGTGTGACGGTCGAGCAGTACTTC | CAWSVTVEQYF
TRBJ2-3 | NA | many | TRBV6-6 | TGTGCCAGCAGTTGGAGCGGGTCTCGAGATACGCAGTATTTT | CASSWSGSRDTQYF
TRBJ1-5 | NA | many | TRBV28 | TGTGCCAGCGTTAGCAACAGGGCTAGCAATCAGCCCCAGCATTTT | CASVSNRASNQPQHF
TRBJ2-7 | NA | few | TRBV10-2 | TGCGCCAACAGCCGGGGACCTCGGGACTACGAGCAGTACTTC | CANSRGPRDYEQYF
TRBJ2-3 | TRBD2 | many | TRBV6-5 | TGTGCCAGCAGTTACGGCGGGAGGCCCCGGAATACGCAGTATTTT | CASSYGGRPRNTQYF
TRBJ2-1 | NA | many | TRBV14 | TGTGCCAGCAGCCTCAGTATTTACAATGAGCAGTTCTTC | CASSLSIYNEQFF
TRBJ2-7 | NA | many | TRBV20-1 | TGCAGTGGGCAGGACGCCTACGAGCAGTACTTC | CSGQDAYEQYF
TRBJ2-6 | NA | NA | TRBV6-2/TRBV6-3 | TGTGCCAGCAGTTCGCCTGGACGCTCTGGGGCCAACGTCCTGACTTTC | CASSSPGRSGANVLTF
TRBJ2-5 | NA | many | TRBV5-6 | TGTGCCAGCAGCGATACCGAGATGGGGCGGAAGACCCAGTACTTC | CASSDTEMGRKTQYF